Shown below are 21 T cell receptor beta chains from a single sample sequenced in a study of shared clonotypes between healthy human individuals. Positive CCR7 selection of CD45RO-negative cells yielded the naive CD8 cells, and terminally differentiated effector memory CD45RA+ cells were excluded. Repertoires were generated with immunoSEQ multiplex PCR, while TCRdb's copy carries only in-frame clones and drops some. This table has approximately 1.9 million clones, just under 95% appearing once. Sequenced input: naive CD8+ T cells from PBMCs. All receptors come from a man aged 18 to 30 in good health. Some clones in this sample may be carry-over from other donors' samples.

The chain couples TRBV4-2 to TRBJ2-7; D not certain. The V end was cut by 1 base, the J end by 1 base, with 8 bases between. The CDR3 runs 14 residues. Per germline, CDR1 LGHNA and CDR2 YNFKEQ. For the CDR3, the DNA is TGTGCCAGCAGCCAAGGACTCTTTTCCTACGAGCAGTACTTC. Amino acids: CASSQGLFSYEQYF.

The chain has TRBV2 and TRBJ2-4; unclear D gene. Between the trimmed V and J ends, which lost 8 bases and 0 bases, there was a span of 11 bases. The germline CDR1 and CDR2 sequences are SNHLY and FYNNEI. The CDR3 is made up of 14 amino acids. CDR3 nucleotides: TGTGCCAGCCTGGCAGATTTAGCCAAAAACATTCAGTACTTC. Residues: CASLADLAKNIQYF.

The chain couples TRBV29-1 to TRBJ2-5; 9 bases agree with TRBD2. The germline gives CDR1 SQVTM, CDR2 ANQGSEA. V trimming: 7 bases; J trimming: 5 bases; junction bases outside the gene matches: 8. The CDR3 is 13 amino acids. CDR3 loop: CSGGLAGDETQYF. The CDR3 DNA reads TGCAGCGGGGGATTAGCGGGAGACGAGACCCAGTACTTC.

The rearrangement uses TRBV9 and TRBJ2-3; TRBD1 is a possible D gene (5 bases). The CDR3 is made up of 14 amino acids. The ends were cut back, 3 bases at V and 6 bases at J, with 14 bases in the middle. Germline V CDR1 and CDR2: SGDLS, YYNGEE. CDR3 region: CASSEGLIGDTQYF. In DNA, the CDR3 is TGTGCCAGCAGCGAGGGGCTCATTGGGGATACGCAGTATTTT.

The chain carries TRBV7-9 and TRBJ2-7, with 13 bases aligning to TRBD2. CDR1 and CDR2 from the germline V gene are SEHNR and FQNEAQ (reference sequence). Unmatched junction bases numbered 5, after V lost 0 bases and J lost 6 bases. The CDR3 is 16 amino acids. Here the CDR3 DNA reads TGTGCCAGCAGCTTAGCGGAACTAGCGGGAGGGCTCGAGCAGTACTTC. Protein product: CASSLAELAGGLEQYF.

This clone was observed a few times. The sample has other DNA sequences that encode this CDR3 too. The chain links TRBV6-6 to TRBJ2-2; D is unclear. In germline, CDR1 is MNHNY, CDR2 SVGAGI (reference sequence). The ends were cut back, 6 bases at V and 4 bases at J, with 3 bases in the middle. The CDR3 length is 11 residues. The CDR3: CASSLTGELFF. CDR3 sequence (DNA): TGTGCCAGCAGCCTCACCGGGGAGCTGTTTTTT.

The J gene is TRBJ2-1, the V gene TRBV10-2, with TRBD2 identical over 9 bases. V was clipped by 6 bases and J by 3 bases; unmatched bases: 3. In germline, CDR1 is WSHSY, CDR2 SAAADI. The length of the CDR3 is 14 residues. CDR3 sequence (DNA): TGCGCCAGCAGGGTAGCGGGAGTCTACAATGAGCAGTTCTTC. Translation gives CASRVAGVYNEQFF.

This chain joins TRBV27 and TRBJ2-7; 8 bases line up with TRBD2. V dropped 2 bases and J dropped 5; count of bases not matched to a gene: 11. CDR3 length: 16 amino acids. Per germline, CDR1 MNHEY and CDR2 SMNVEV (reference sequence). This CDR3 is CASSLRIGGRTNEQYF. The CDR3 coding sequence is TGTGCCAGCAGTTTAAGGATCGGCGGGAGGACCAACGAGCAGTACTTC.

The chain combines TRBV7-9 with TRBJ2-5, with 7 bases identical to TRBD1. Losses at the gene ends were 4 bases for V and 5 bases for J; bases not matched to a gene: 10. The CDR3 runs to 15 residues. CDR1 SEHNR and CDR2 FQNEAQ come from the germline V gene (reference sequence). This CDR3 is CASSWGTRGRETQYF. The CDR3 DNA reads TGTGCCAGCAGCTGGGGGACAAGGGGGCGTGAGACCCAGTACTTC.

The chain employs TRBV5-5 and TRBJ2-1; D not resolved. Germline CDR1 and CDR2: SGHKS and YYEKEE (reference sequence). The CDR3 runs 16 residues. V was clipped by 0 bases and J by 0 bases, with 10 bases between them. DNA of the CDR3: TGTGCCAGCAGCTTGGGCGTCATAAGCTCCTACAATGAGCAGTTCTTC. Translated: CASSLGVISSYNEQFF.

The chain links TRBV4-1 to TRBJ2-7; D remains ambiguous. Per the germline V gene, CDR1 is MGHRA and CDR2 is YSYEKL. V was trimmed by 3 bases and J by 5 bases, leaving 14 bases between them. CDR3 length equals 14 residues. This chain's CDR3 is CASSQVGERHEQYF. The DNA of the CDR3 is TGCGCCAGCAGCCAGGTCGGCGAACGCCACGAGCAGTACTTC.

The gene calls are TRBV7-9 and TRBJ1-5, with TRBD1 matching 8 bases. Germline loops: CDR1 SEHNR, CDR2 FQNEAQ (reference sequence). The CDR3 has 16 residues. The V segment lost 5 bases and the J segment 5 bases; nucleotides outside the gene matches: 11. The CDR3 nucleotides read TGTGCCAGCAGCCCAACCCGGACAGGGACAGATCAGCCCCAGCATTTT. Its translation: CASSPTRTGTDQPQHF.

This clone was counted once. This sequence joins TRBV27 and TRBJ2-1; 9 nucleotides line up with TRBD2. This CDR3 region has 16 residues. Germline V gene sequence: CDR1 MNHEY, CDR2 SMNVEV (reference sequence). Unmatched junction bases numbered 9, after V lost 5 bases and J lost 4 bases. The DNA of the CDR3 is TGTGCCAGCAGTCCCTCGGGACTAGCAACATACAATGAGCAGTTCTTC. Protein product: CASSPSGLATYNEQFF.

J is TRBJ2-7 and V is TRBV10-2; 11 bases are shared with TRBD2. Germline CDR1 WSHSY, CDR2 SAAADI. This CDR3 comprises 16 residues. The trim removed 0 bases at V and 5 bases at J, leaving 6 bases unmatched. CDR3 sequence reads: CASSESLAGVGNEQYF. The CDR3 DNA is TGCGCCAGCAGTGAGTCACTAGCGGGAGTTGGCAACGAGCAGTACTTC.

The CDR3 reads CASSQGRGSTYNEQFF. The DNA for the CDR3 is TGCGCCAGCAGTCAAGGCCGCGGGAGTACCTACAATGAGCAGTTCTTC. This chain connects TRBV23-1 to TRBJ2-1; 7 nucleotides line up with TRBD2. TRBV23-1 is known as an ORF, though its function is uncertain. The CDR3 loop spans 16 amino acids. V lost 2 bases and J lost 2; bases outside the gene matches: 6.

This sequence joins TRBV5-6 and TRBJ1-5; a weak D match, TRBD1 (6 bases). V dropped 2 bases and J dropped 4 bases, with 10 bases sitting between them. Germline V gene data show CDR1 as SGHDT and CDR2 as YYEEEE. This CDR3 region has 14 residues. CDR3 residues: CASSLGGQNQPQHF. CDR3 DNA sequence: TGTGCCAGCAGCTTAGGGGGGCAAAATCAGCCCCAGCATTTT.

The chain carries TRBV19 and TRBJ1-5; 11 bases map to TRBD1. V lost 7 bases, J lost 3 bases, and 5 bases stayed unmatched. Germline V gives CDR1 LNHDA, CDR2 SQIVND (reference sequence). This CDR3 spans 15 amino acids. The CDR3 DNA sequence: TGTGCCAGTACACGGACAGGGGGCTTCAATCAGCCCCAGCATTTT. Encoded protein: CASTRTGGFNQPQHF.

This rearrangement joins TRBV5-1 to TRBJ1-2, with a weak D call TRBD1 (6 bases). The ends were cut back, 0 bases at V and 6 bases at J, with 15 bases in the middle. This CDR3 has 15 amino acids. Germline assignment: CDR1 SGHRS and CDR2 YFSETQ. DNA of the CDR3: TGCGCCAGCAGCTTGGAATACAGGGATCCCGATGGCTACACCTTC. Residues: CASSLEYRDPDGYTF.

The count of this clone is one. V and J are TRBV4-3 and TRBJ1-4; TRBD1 matches at 7 bases. The V segment lost 1 base and the J segment 6 bases; nucleotides outside the gene matches: 17. This CDR3 spans 19 amino acids. Per germline, CDR1 LGHNA and CDR2 YSLEER. CDR3 sequence (DNA): TGCGCCAGCAGCCAAGGAGAGACAGGGTCTACTTTTTTTGATGAAAAACTGTTTTTT. Its protein product is CASSQGETGSTFFDEKLFF.

This clone occurred once. V gene TRBV12-5 combines with J gene TRBJ1-1; the D is unclear. From germline, CDR1 is LGHNT and CDR2 FRNRAP. Trimming shortened V by 1 base and J by 4 bases, and 13 bases separated the two germline ends. The CDR3 has 15 residues. The CDR3 reads CASGLAVGMGTEAFF. The CDR3 DNA reads TGTGCTAGTGGTTTGGCCGTGGGGATGGGCACTGAAGCTTTCTTT.

The V call is TRBV28, the J call TRBJ2-3, with a weak D call TRBD2 (5 bases). The V gene lost 6 bases and the J gene lost 4 bases, with 11 bases spanning the gap. This CDR3 is built from 13 residues. From germline, CDR1 is MDHEN and CDR2 SYDVKM. CDR3 in amino acids: CASSAGIADTQYF. CDR3 coding DNA: TGTGCCAGCAGCGCGGGTATTGCAGATACGCAGTATTTT.